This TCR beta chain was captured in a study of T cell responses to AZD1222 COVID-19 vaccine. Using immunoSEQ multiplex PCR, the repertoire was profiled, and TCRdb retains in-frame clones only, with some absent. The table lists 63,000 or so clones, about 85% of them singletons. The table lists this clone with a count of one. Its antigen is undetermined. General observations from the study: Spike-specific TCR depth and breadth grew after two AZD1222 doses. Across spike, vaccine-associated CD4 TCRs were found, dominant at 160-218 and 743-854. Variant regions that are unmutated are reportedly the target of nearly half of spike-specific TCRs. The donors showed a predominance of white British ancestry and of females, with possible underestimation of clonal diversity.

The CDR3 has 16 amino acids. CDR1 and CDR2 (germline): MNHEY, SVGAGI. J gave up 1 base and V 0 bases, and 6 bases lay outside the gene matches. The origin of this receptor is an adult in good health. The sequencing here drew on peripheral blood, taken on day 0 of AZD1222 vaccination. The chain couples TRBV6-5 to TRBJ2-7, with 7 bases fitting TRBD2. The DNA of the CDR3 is TGTGCCAGCAGTTACTCGGGAGGGCTTTCGTCCTACGAGCAGTACTTC. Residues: CASSYSGGLSSYEQYF.